The rows below give T cell receptor beta chains drawn from one sample of a study of beta chain features in type 1 diabetes. Profiled with immunoSEQ multiplex PCR; TCRdb holds only in-frame clones, not every one. The sample records about 340,000 clones, 6.5% to 10% being singletons. Sequenced input: central memory CD4+ T cells from blood. These receptors came from a woman aged 18-29 years in good health. Each CDR3 is given without its conserved first and last residue.

>TRBV7-9|TRBJ1-1|11
ASSSSRNTEAF
>TRBV7-3|TRBJ2-3|14
ASSLIPSGSADTQY
>TRBV29-1|TRBJ2-5|11
SVDWGARETQY
>TRBV27|TRBJ2-6|14
ASSDRSTSGANVLT
>TRBV5-1|TRBJ2-7|14
ASSGQPGLGVYEQY
>TRBV4-1|TRBJ2-1|11
ASSQEYLWEQF
>TRBV5-6|TRBJ2-5|14
ASSLPGTGSQETQY
>TRBV27|TRBJ2-2|14
ASSFLLGTTTGELF
>TRBV7-7|TRBJ2-3|13
ASSPTGVSTDTQY
>TRBV28|TRBJ2-2|15
ASSFFDGYRGTGELF
>TRBV27|TRBJ2-2|14
ASSLSTRKGTGELF
>TRBV9|TRBJ2-7|14
ASSARPGQGTYEQY
>TRBV5-8|TRBJ2-5|13
ASSTRWGSQETQY
>TRBV2|TRBJ1-2|12
ASTGPPRGYGYT
>TRBV4-2|TRBJ2-4|14
ASSQDGGRFENIQY
>TRBV19|TRBJ2-3|11
ASSIGLADTQY
>TRBV4-2|TRBJ2-3|15
ASSQGTSGSRTDTQY
>TRBV7-2|TRBJ2-7|10
ASSLRGPEQY
>TRBV19|TRBJ2-5|13
ASSNQGTAQETQY
>TRBV15|TRBJ2-7|14
ATSRDRQGFGYEQY
>TRBV19|TRBJ1-2|13
ASSIWAGQNYGYT
>TRBV7-6|TRBJ2-3|13
ASSLTGARTDTQY
>TRBV7-9|TRBJ1-1|12
ASSSGQGWPEAF
>TRBV15|TRBJ2-4|17
ATSNLVTIRGPKRDIQY
>TRBV5-1|TRBJ2-1|12
ASSLDGAYNEQF
>TRBV5-4|TRBJ2-2|14
ASSLVPGLNTGELF